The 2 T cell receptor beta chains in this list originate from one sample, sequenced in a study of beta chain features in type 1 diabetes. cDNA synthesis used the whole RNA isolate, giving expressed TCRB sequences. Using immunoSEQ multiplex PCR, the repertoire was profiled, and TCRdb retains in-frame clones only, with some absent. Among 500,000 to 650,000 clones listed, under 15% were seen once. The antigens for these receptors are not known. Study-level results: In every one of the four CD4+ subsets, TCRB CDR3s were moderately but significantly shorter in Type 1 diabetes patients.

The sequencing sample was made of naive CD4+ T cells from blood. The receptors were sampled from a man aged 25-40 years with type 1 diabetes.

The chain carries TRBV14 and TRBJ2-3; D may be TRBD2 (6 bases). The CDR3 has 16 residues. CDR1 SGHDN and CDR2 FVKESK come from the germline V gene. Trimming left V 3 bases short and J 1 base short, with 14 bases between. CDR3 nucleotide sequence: TGTGCCAGCAGCCAGTACGGCGGGGATGGCACAGATACGCAGTATTTT. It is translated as CASSQYGGDGTDTQYF.

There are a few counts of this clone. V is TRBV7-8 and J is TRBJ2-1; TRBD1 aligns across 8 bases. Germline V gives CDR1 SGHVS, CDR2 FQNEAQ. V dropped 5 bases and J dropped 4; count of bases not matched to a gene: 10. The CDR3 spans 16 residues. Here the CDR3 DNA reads TGTGCCAGCAGCATCTCGGGACAGGCATTTTACAATGAGCAGTTCTTC. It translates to CASSISGQAFYNEQFF.